The text below deals with one TCR beta chain. No antigen is known for it. The data are from a study of T cells in localized non-small cell lung cancer. Findings and caveats of the study: Sequencing covered just one tumor region, so heterogeneity cannot be ruled out. Median approximately 58 top-100 tumor clones were shared with paired adjacent lung. Increased T cell density in blood showed an association with longer overall survival. There was higher T cell clonality in uninvolved adjacent lung than in tumor, and it was highest there.

The repertoire was sequenced with immunoSEQ multiplex PCR; TCRdb's copy has only in-frame clones and lacks some. The sample consists of more than 100,000 clones, more than 70% of them appearing once. The sequences come from peripheral blood, collected before any cancer treatment. The source is a female donor at least 60 years old with stage I lung adenocarcinoma.

The CDR3 reads CASSQDHPTDTQYF. CDR3 DNA sequence: TGCGCCAGCAGCCAAGATCACCCCACAGATACGCAGTATTTT. The chain is built from TRBV4-1 and TRBJ2-3; D is uncertain. With 0 bases removed from V and 2 bases from J, the gap between germline ends came to 6 bases. Germline CDR1 reads MGHRA; CDR2 reads YSYEKL. The CDR3 is 14 amino acids.